The clone carrying this TCR beta chain was seen ten or more times. What it recognizes is unknown. The data were taken from a study of T cells in Graves' hyperthyroidism and ophthalmopathy. Template material for amplifying TCR beta CDR3 regions consisted of RNA transcripts. Researchers ran a first-round RT-PCR on the TCR CDR3 using the HTBI primer set. MiXCR, run by TCRdb on the multiplex PCR reads, gives a single entry per CDR3 protein. The data contain around 570,000 distinct CDR3 sequences, 15% to 20% of them singletons. This CDR3 has 14 amino acids. Germline values: CDR1 SGHRS, CDR2 YFSETQ. The ends were cut back, 3 bases at V and 0 bases at J, with 9 bases in the middle. Study results and caveats: Ophthalmopathy was predicted by the model a median of roughly 6 months ahead of onset. The blood repertoire included most of the expanded thyroid clonotypes above 0.001.

Sequencing was done on a sample of blood. The TCR sequence derives from a man aged 35 to 55 with Graves' ophthalmopathy. The J gene is TRBJ1-1, the V gene TRBV5-1; D call uncertain. The CDR3 bases are TGCGCCAGCAGCTCGAGGACGGTGAACACTGAAGCTTTCTTT. It yields the protein CASSSRTVNTEAFF. The full variable domain, in which reference TRBV5-1 and TRBJ1-1 provide the parts outside the CDR3, is KAGVTQTPRYLIKTRGQQVTLSCSPISGHRSVSWYQQTPGQGLQFLFEYFSETQRNKGNFPGRFSGRQFSNSRSEMNVSTLELGDSALYLCASSSRTVNTEAFFGQGTRLTVV.